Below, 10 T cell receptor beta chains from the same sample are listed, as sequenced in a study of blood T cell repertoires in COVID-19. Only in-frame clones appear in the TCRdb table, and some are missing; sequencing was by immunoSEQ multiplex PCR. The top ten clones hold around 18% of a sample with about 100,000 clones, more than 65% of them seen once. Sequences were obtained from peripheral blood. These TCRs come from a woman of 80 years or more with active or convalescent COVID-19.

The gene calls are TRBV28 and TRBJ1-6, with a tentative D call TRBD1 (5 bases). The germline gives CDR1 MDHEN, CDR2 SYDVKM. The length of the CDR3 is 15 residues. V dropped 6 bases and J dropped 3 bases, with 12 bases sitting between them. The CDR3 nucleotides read TGTGCCAGCAGCCCCGACAGAAACTATAATTCACCCCTCCACTTT. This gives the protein CASSPDRNYNSPLHF.

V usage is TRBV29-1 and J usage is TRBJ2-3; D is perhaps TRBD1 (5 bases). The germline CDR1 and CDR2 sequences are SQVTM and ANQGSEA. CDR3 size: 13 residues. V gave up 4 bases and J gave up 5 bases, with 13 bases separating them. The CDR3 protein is CSVGQQAEDTQYF. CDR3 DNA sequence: TGCAGCGTTGGACAACAGGCAGAAGATACGCAGTATTTT.

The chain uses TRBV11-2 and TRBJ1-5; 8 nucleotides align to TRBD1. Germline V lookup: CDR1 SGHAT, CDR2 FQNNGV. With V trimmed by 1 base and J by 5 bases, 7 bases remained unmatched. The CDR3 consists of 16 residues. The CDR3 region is CASSLGPRTGHQPQHF. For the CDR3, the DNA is TGTGCCAGCAGCTTAGGCCCCCGGACAGGGCATCAGCCCCAGCATTTT.

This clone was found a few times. CDR3 nucleotide sequence: TGCAGCACCTTCTCAGGATCCACTGAAGCTTTCTTT. Protein product: CSTFSGSTEAFF. This chain connects TRBV29-1 to TRBJ1-1; D is unresolved. The CDR3 extends over 12 amino acids. Trimming took 8 bases from V and 4 from J, leaving 14 bases between them. Germline V gene lookup returns CDR1 SQVTM and CDR2 ANQGSEA.

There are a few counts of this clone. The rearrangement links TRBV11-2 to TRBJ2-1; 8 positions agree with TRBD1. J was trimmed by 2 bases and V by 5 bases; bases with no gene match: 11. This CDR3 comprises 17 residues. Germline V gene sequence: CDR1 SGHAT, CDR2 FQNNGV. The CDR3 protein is CASSLSGRQGTYNEQFF. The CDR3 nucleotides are TGTGCCAGCAGCCTTAGCGGTAGACAGGGGACCTACAATGAGCAGTTCTTC.

CDR3 in amino acids: CASSYSWGDHNEKLFF. CDR3 nucleotides: TGTGCCAGCAGTTACTCGTGGGGGGATCATAATGAAAAACTGTTTTTT. The chain uses TRBV6-6 and TRBJ1-4; D perhaps matches TRBD1 (5 bases). Trimming stripped 0 bases from V and 4 bases from J, with 12 bases between. CDR1 and CDR2 (germline): MNHNY, SVGAGI (reference sequence). CDR3 length: 16 residues.

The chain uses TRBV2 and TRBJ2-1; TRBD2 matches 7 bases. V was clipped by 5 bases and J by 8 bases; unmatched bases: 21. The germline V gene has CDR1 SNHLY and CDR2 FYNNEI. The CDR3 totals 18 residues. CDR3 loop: CASSPITIASGRWDEQFF. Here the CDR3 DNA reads TGTGCCAGCAGTCCGATAACAATAGCTAGCGGCCGCTGGGATGAGCAGTTCTTC.

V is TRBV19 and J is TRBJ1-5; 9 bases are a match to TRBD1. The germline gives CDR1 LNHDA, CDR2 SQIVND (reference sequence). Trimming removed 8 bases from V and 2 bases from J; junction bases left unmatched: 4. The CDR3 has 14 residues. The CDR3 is CASGQGSGNQPQHF. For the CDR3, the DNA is TGTGCCAGTGGACAGGGGTCCGGCAATCAGCCCCAGCATTTT.

The CDR3 DNA sequence: TGCGCCAGCAGCTCAGGACAGGGTTACGAGCAGTACTTC. Translating it yields CASSSGQGYEQYF. The rearrangement links TRBV5-1 to TRBJ2-7, with 8 bases fitting TRBD1. V lost 3 bases, J lost 4 bases, and 3 bases stayed unmatched. Germline CDR1 SGHRS, CDR2 YFSETQ. The CDR3 spans 13 residues.

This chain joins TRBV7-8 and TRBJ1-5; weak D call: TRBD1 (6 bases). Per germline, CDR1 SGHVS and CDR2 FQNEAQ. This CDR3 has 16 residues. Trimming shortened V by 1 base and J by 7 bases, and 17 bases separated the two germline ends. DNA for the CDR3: TGTGCCAGCAGCTTAGTGGGTGGGGGGGGGCGACAGCCCCAGCATTTT. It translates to CASSLVGGGGRQPQHF.